This T cell receptor beta chain emerged from a study of T cells in Graves' hyperthyroidism and ophthalmopathy. The CDR3 has 16 amino acids. Trimming took 5 bases from V and 4 from J; bases not matched to a gene: 11. Germline V gene data show CDR1 as SEHNR and CDR2 as FQNEAQ (reference sequence). Amplified TCR beta CDR3 regions came from RNA transcripts. When the TCR CDR3 underwent first-round RT-PCR, the HTBI primer set was used. TCRdb used MiXCR to reprocess the multiplex PCR reads, holding one entry per CDR3 protein. The table lists around 720,000 distinct CDR3 sequences, approximately 36% of them singletons.

The sequencing sample was made of blood. The source is a woman aged 40 to 50 with Graves' hyperthyroidism. V is TRBV7-9 and J is TRBJ2-3; 8 bases agree with TRBD2. The CDR3 loop is CASSGPVSGSPDTQYF. The CDR3 bases are TGTGCCAGCAGCGGTCCGGTCAGCGGGAGCCCAGATACGCAGTATTTT. Together with reference TRBV7-9 and TRBJ2-3, the CDR3 gives the full variable domain: DTGVSQNPRHKITKRGQNVTFRCDPISEHNRLYWYRQTLGQGPEFLTYFQNEAQLEKSRLLSDRFSAERPKGSFSTLEIQRTEQGDSAMYLCASSGPVSGSPDTQYFGPGTRLTVL.